This record covers a single T cell receptor (beta chain). No antigen is known for it. The data are from a study of somatic mutations in cytotoxic T cells in rheumatoid arthritis. Germline-derived CDR1 and CDR2 are MDHEN and SYDVKM. CDR3 length equals 15 residues. Unmatched junction bases numbered 5, after V lost 5 bases and J lost 2 bases. Clones were read by immunoSEQ multiplex PCR, and TCRdb kept only the in-frame ones, dropping some. The data hold roughly 25,000 clones, with roughly 74% observed a single time. Controls that were healthy consisted of blood donors whose median age was roughly 51 years (range about 21-70), with about 54% female. Study-level results: CD8+ clonality rose with age in rheumatoid arthritis patients, not healthy controls.

The sample consisted of CD8+ T cells sorted from blood. This rearrangement joins TRBV28 to TRBJ1-3, with 8 bases aligning to TRBD1. The TCR comes from a woman younger than 35 in good health. Written as DNA, the CDR3 is TGTGCCAGCAGTCTCAGGGGGCTGGCTGGAAACACCATATATTTT. It yields the protein CASSLRGLAGNTIYF.